This T cell receptor beta chain was recorded in a study of blood T cells in healthy people across ages. Primed by a sample-barcoded 5' primer and a J-beta primer mix, a second PCR proceeded for about 6 to 11 cycles. TCRdb reprocessed the 5' RACE reads via MiXCR and lists one record per CDR3 protein. The data show 700,000 or so distinct CDR3 sequences, 40% to 45% seen once. V lost 6 bases, J lost 5 bases, and 10 bases lay in between. CDR1 SQVTM and CDR2 ANQGSEA come from the germline V gene. The CDR3 length is 11 residues. This clonotype was seen repeatedly, ten times or more. The sequence derives from an elderly man in good health. The sequenced sample consisted of blood. The chain combines TRBV29-1 with TRBJ1-1; perhaps TRBD1 as D (6 bases). The CDR3 nucleotides are TGCAGCGTGCGGACAGCGACTGAAGCTTTCTTT. It encodes CSVRTATEAFF.